This TCR beta chain was sequenced during a study of radiotherapy plus CTLA-4 blockade in lung cancer. Profiling relied on immunoSEQ multiplex PCR, and the TCRdb table lists in-frame clones only, not all of them. Altogether about 72,000 clones are present, under 85% being singletons, with the ten largest covering roughly 4%. Study findings and constraints: Researchers report tumor-derived TCR clones expanding in blood after radiotherapy plus ipilimumab. It was early blood T cell clone dynamics, with interferon-beta, that reportedly best predicted response.

The CDR3 is 18 amino acids. Trimming at V came to 8 bases and at J to 5 bases, leaving 21 bases not matched to a gene. Germline CDR1 WSHSY, CDR2 SAAADI. About this clone: Its antigen is undetermined.

The material sequenced was peripheral blood, taken from a patient treated with radiotherapy plus ipilimumab. This receptor was identified in a human donor with non-small cell lung cancer who had a partial response to radiotherapy plus ipilimumab. The chain employs TRBV10-2 and TRBJ2-7; 10 bases match TRBD2. CDR3 amino acids: CASRHGPLSGRTFNEQYF. The CDR3 DNA follows: TGCGCCAGCCGACATGGGCCCCTTAGCGGGAGGACATTTAACGAGCAGTACTTC.